Below, one T cell receptor beta chain is given with its context. Amplification in unsorted PBMC replicate PCRs started from 300 ng DNA, which equals some 29,000 T cell genomes. Sequencing used immunoSEQ multiplex PCR; TCRdb keeps in-frame clones, though not all of them. The sample has some 500,000 clones, approximately 71% seen once. These data belong to a study of shared clonotypes between healthy human individuals. Looking at the study overall: Sampling drew on donors who were a couple of women and a few men aged 18 to 49.

Trimming stripped 4 bases from V and 3 bases from J, with 11 bases between. This CDR3 contains 14 residues. CDR1 is LNHDA and CDR2 is SQIVND in the germline V gene (reference sequence). The V gene is TRBV19, the J gene TRBJ2-3, with TRBD2 as a possible D gene (6 bases). The clonotype originates from a woman aged 40 to 50 in good health. Some clones in this sample may be carry-over from other donors' samples. Material for sequencing was PBMCs. The CDR3 reads CASSRGDLTDTQYF. As DNA, the CDR3 is TGTGCCAGTAGTAGGGGGGACCTTACAGATACGCAGTATTTT.